This T cell receptor (beta chain) was sequenced during a study of early T cells in non-severe SARS-CoV-2 infection (dated by TCRdb to the early 2020s). Regarding the research as a whole: TCR sequencing used bulk RNA from unsorted whole blood, so alpha and beta chains could not be paired. Overall study outcomes, separate from this receptor: Matching against VDJdb was skewed toward anti-spike CD8 responses, likely underestimated virus-specific expansions, and missed private and CD4 specificities.

The CDR3 starts with the cysteine, ends with the phenylalanine, and has 14 residues. The CDR3 DNA has 42 bases and is translated from base 1. The V end loses 0 bases and the J end loses 1 base, and a stretch of 7 bases separates them. In the germline V gene, CDR1 corresponds to SGHRS and CDR2 to YFSETQ. Turning to this clonotype: Its binding antigen is unknown. Within one base of it there is no much larger clone, and no base qualities were kept.

Receptor libraries were prepared by 5' RACE. The sequencer was a NextSeq 500. In the TCR library protocol, unique molecular identifiers were attached to individual cDNA molecules to correct for PCR bias and sequencing error. Both TCR alpha and beta chains were sequenced, and tight co-correlation was observed between alpha and beta sequence abundances in each sample. The paper's data handling went like this. Decombinator V4 was used to perform V gene, J gene and CDR3 annotation of TCR sequences. TCRs were defined as expanded if a significant change between any two time points was detected under a Poisson model with p below 0.0001. TCR abundances were normalised to the total number of TCRs sequenced per sample and were expressed as counts per million. MAIT TCRs were defined by TRAV1-2 paired with TRAJ12, TRAJ20 or TRAJ33, and iNKT TCRs by TRAV10 paired with TRAJ18. VDJdb, accessed on 1 November 2021, was searched for TCRs annotated for CMV, EBV and SARS-CoV-2, and TCRs annotated for more than one antigen were excluded. TCRdb trimmed public reads at Q25 via fastp, called clones via MiXCR and kept in-frame beta chains. Each record represents a unique CDR3 protein, reported with the most common genes and DNA among its rows. V and J calls and clone size were set by TCRdb, not the authors. A total of tens of thousands of distinct CDR3 sequences appear in this sample, about 14% of them only once. The ten largest clonotypes hold roughly 4.2% of the sample.

This was a case-control study nested in a cohort of healthcare workers in London, UK, who had nasopharyngeal swab PCR tests and blood samples taken every week. Healthcare workers were recruited during the week of the UK lockdown, between 23 and 31 March 2020, and followed weekly for up to about 15 weeks. The sequence was obtained from an adult who was a healthcare worker with PCR-confirmed SARS-CoV-2 infection or an uninfected control (not recorded which). The chain employs TRBV5-1 and TRBJ1-1, with the D gene call left open. The source was whole blood, collected at baseline. The encoded CDR3 is CASSLEVANTEAFF. The bases are TGCGCCAGCAGCTTGGAGGTAGCGAACACTGAAGCTTTCTTT.